Each of the 15 T cell receptor beta chains below was sequenced from the same sample in a study of T cells in Graves' hyperthyroidism and ophthalmopathy (dated by TCRdb to between 2018 and 2020). To prepare the library, multiplex PCR was applied. Sequenced using an Illumina HiSeq 2000. The TCR beta CDR3 regions were amplified from RNA transcripts. For the first round of RT-PCR on the TCR CDR3, the HTBI primer set was used together with the Qiagen OneStep RT-PCR kit. The public reads were reanalyzed by TCRdb: fastp trimming at Q25, MiXCR alignment, in-frame beta chains only. One record per CDR3 amino acid sequence lists the most common genes and DNA. The sample data list more than 300,000 distinct CDR3 sequences, and approximately 15% of these were observed just once. Clones ranked in the top ten supply about 19% of the sample. The specimen sequenced was blood. Receptors were obtained from a woman aged 25 to 39 with Graves' ophthalmopathy.

This clonotype was detected ten times or more. The chain uses TRBV12-5 and TRBJ2-3, with 12 bases matching TRBD2. Germline trimming cut 5 bases from V and 4 bases from J; bases unmatched to any gene: 7. The CDR3 is 16 amino acids. The germline V gene encodes CDR1 LGHNT and CDR2 FRNRAP. The chain's CDR3 is CASGPTLAGGPDTQYF. DNA of the CDR3: TGTGCTAGTGGTCCCACCCTAGCGGGGGGGCCAGATACGCAGTATTTT. The full variable domain, with the rest looked up from reference TRBV12-5 and TRBJ2-3, is DARVTQTPRHKVTEMGQEVTMRCQPILGHNTVFWYRQTMMQGLELLAYFRNRAPLDDSGMPKDRFSAEMPDATLATLKIQPSEPRDSAVYFCASGPTLAGGPDTQYFGPGTRLTVL.

This clonotype was detected a few times. CDR3 loop: CASSPPGRGTDTQYF. DNA of the CDR3: TGTGCCAGCAGCCCGCCGGGGCGGGGCACAGATACGCAGTATTTT. The V call is TRBV5-8, the J call TRBJ2-3; the D gene could be TRBD1 or TRBD2 (5 bases each). This CDR3 is built from 15 residues. Trimming removed 4 bases from V and 1 base from J, with 13 bases in between. In germline, CDR1 is SGHTS, CDR2 YDEGEE.

This clonotype has at least ten counts. The chain joins TRBV24-1 to TRBJ2-2; 9 bases map to TRBD1. Germline assignment: CDR1 KGHDR and CDR2 SFDVKD. The CDR3 totals 13 residues. V trimming: 10 bases; J trimming: 7 bases; junction bases outside the gene matches: 6. CDR3 DNA sequence: TGTGCCACTAATACAGGGGGCATCGGGGAGCTGTTTTTT. This encodes CATNTGGIGELFF.

This clonotype was recorded many times. The chain is built from TRBV10-2 and TRBJ2-2; TRBD2 matches 11 bases. The CDR3 contains 15 residues. Trimming took 6 bases from V and 2 from J; bases not matched to a gene: 2. Germline assignment: CDR1 WSHSY and CDR2 SAAADI. CDR3 sequence (DNA): TGCGCCAGCAGACTAGCGGGGGCCAACACCGGGGAGCTGTTTTTT. Amino acids: CASRLAGANTGELFF.

This clonotype was seen ten or more times. This chain uses TRBV2 with TRBJ2-7, with 11 bases fitting TRBD2. Germline values: CDR1 SNHLY, CDR2 FYNNEI. J lost 0 bases, V lost 8 bases, and 12 bases had no gene match. The CDR3 is made up of 17 amino acids. Written as DNA, the CDR3 is TGTGCCAGCCTTGGGCCTAGCGGGGGGAGAAGCTCCTACGAGCAGTACTTC. It codes for CASLGPSGGRSSYEQYF.

This clonotype was detected only a few times. The rearrangement links TRBV6-1 to TRBJ2-2; tentative D call: TRBD2 (7 bases). The CDR3 runs to 15 residues. Trimming shortened V by 8 bases and J by 4 bases, and 17 bases separated the two germline ends. Per the germline V gene, CDR1 is MNHNS and CDR2 is SASEGT. CDR3 amino acids: CASCKGGGSTGELFF. As DNA, the CDR3 is TGTGCCAGCTGCAAGGGGGGGGGTAGCACCGGGGAGCTGTTTTTT.

Many counts were recorded for this clonotype. The chain has TRBV6-1 and TRBJ2-1; D call uncertain. This CDR3 spans 13 amino acids. Germline-derived CDR1 and CDR2 are MNHNS and SASEGT. V was trimmed by 5 bases and J by 5 bases, leaving 10 bases between them. CDR3 nucleotides: TGTGCCAGCAGTATCCATCTGGACAATGAGCAGTTCTTC. Protein: CASSIHLDNEQFF.

This clonotype has ten or more counts. V usage is TRBV11-1 and J usage is TRBJ2-5, with D maybe TRBD2 (6 bases). The CDR3 has 17 amino acids. Germline V gene sequence: CDR1 SGHAT, CDR2 FQDESV (reference sequence). Trimming shortened V by 1 base and J by 4 bases, and 19 bases separated the two germline ends. The CDR3 sequence: CASSLGQGLLGGETQYF. The CDR3 DNA reads as TGTGCCAGCAGCTTAGGTCAGGGACTCCTAGGAGGAGAGACCCAGTACTTC. Together with reference TRBV11-1 and TRBJ2-5, the CDR3 gives the full variable domain: EAEVAQSPRYKITEKSQAVAFWCDPISGHATLYWYRQILGQGPELLVQFQDESVVDDSQLPKDRFSAERLKGVDSTLKIQPAELGDSAMYLCASSLGQGLLGGETQYFGPGTRLLVL.

This clonotype was counted many times. The chain employs TRBV28 and TRBJ2-5; D unresolved. CDR1 is MDHEN and CDR2 is SYDVKM in the germline V gene. Trimming stripped 3 bases from V and 5 bases from J, with 28 bases between. The length of the CDR3 is 19 residues. This CDR3 reads CASSFVIVGRLTPGETQYF. For the CDR3, the DNA is TGTGCCAGCAGTTTCGTGATTGTCGGACGGTTAACCCCCGGGGAGACCCAGTACTTC.

This clonotype was observed at least ten times. The chain is built from TRBV7-2 and TRBJ2-7; 10 bases agree with TRBD2. V trimming: 2 bases; J trimming: 0 bases; junction bases outside the gene matches: 4. This CDR3 region has 16 residues. Looked up from germline, CDR1 is SGHTA and CDR2 is FQGNSA. The CDR3 region is CASSLHSGGSSYEQYF. For the CDR3, the DNA is TGTGCCAGCAGCTTACATAGCGGGGGGAGCTCCTACGAGCAGTACTTC.

CDR3 in DNA: TGCGCCAGCAGCCAGGACCTACGTGAGCAGTTCTTC. It encodes CASSQDLREQFF. This chain uses TRBV4-1 with TRBJ2-1; D is unclear. The CDR3 consists of 12 residues. Per germline, CDR1 MGHRA and CDR2 YSYEKL. With 3 bases removed from V and 9 bases from J, the gap between germline ends came to 9 bases.

Ten or more counts support this clonotype. The gene calls are TRBV11-3 and TRBJ2-1, with 7 bases lining up with TRBD1. The J segment lost 10 bases and the V segment lost 1 base, leaving 7 bases of the junction unmatched. The CDR3 consists of 14 residues. Per the germline V gene, CDR1 is SGHNT and CDR2 is YENEEA. The CDR3 bases are TGTGCCAGCAGCTTAGTAACAAGGGGGCTCGAGCAGTTCTTC. Its protein product is CASSLVTRGLEQFF.

This clonotype was found many times. Here the CDR3 reads CASSTGRTMNTEAFF. The CDR3 DNA is TGCGCCAGCAGCACGGGACGGACTATGAACACTGAAGCTTTCTTT. The chain combines TRBV5-1 with TRBJ1-1; D possibly corresponds to TRBD1 (5 bases). Trimming shortened V by 4 bases and J by 0 bases, and 13 bases separated the two germline ends. The CDR3 length is 15 residues. In germline, CDR1 is SGHRS, CDR2 YFSETQ.

There are many counts of this clonotype. The rearrangement joins TRBV3-1 to TRBJ2-1, with D unresolved. Trimming took off 0 bases at V and 5 bases at J, with 5 bases between the two ends. This CDR3 contains 13 residues. Germline assignment: CDR1 LGHDT and CDR2 YNNKEL (reference sequence). The CDR3 coding sequence is TGTGCCAGCAGCCAAGAGGCCAACAATGAGCAGTTCTTC. Translating gives CASSQEANNEQFF.

This chain links TRBV7-2 with TRBJ2-7; D is perhaps TRBD1 (5 bases). CDR3 length: 14 amino acids. The germline gives CDR1 SGHTA, CDR2 FQGNSA. The germline V and J ends were trimmed by 2 bases and 6 bases, with 14 bases remaining between them. CDR3 in DNA: TGTGCCAGCAGCTTATCGGCAGGGTGGTGCGAGCAGTACTTC. This gives the protein CASSLSAGWCEQYF.